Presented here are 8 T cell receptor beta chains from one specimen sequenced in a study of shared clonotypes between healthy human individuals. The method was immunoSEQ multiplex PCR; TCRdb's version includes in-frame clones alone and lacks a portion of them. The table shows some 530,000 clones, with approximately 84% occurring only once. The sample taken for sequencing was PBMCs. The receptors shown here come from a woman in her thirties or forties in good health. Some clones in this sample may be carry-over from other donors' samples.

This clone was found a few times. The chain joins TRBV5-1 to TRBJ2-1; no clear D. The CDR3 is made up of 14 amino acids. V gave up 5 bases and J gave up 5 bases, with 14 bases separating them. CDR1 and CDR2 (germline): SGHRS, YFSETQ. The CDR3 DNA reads TGCGCCAGCAGGGCTGGTACAGAGAACAATGAGCAGTTCTTC. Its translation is CASRAGTENNEQFF.

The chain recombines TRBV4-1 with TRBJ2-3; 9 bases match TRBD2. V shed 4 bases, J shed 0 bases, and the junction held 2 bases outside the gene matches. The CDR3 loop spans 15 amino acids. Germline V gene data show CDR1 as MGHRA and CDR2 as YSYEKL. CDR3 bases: TGCGCCAGCAGCCTTGGACTAGCGAGCACAGATACGCAGTATTTT. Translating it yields CASSLGLASTDTQYF.

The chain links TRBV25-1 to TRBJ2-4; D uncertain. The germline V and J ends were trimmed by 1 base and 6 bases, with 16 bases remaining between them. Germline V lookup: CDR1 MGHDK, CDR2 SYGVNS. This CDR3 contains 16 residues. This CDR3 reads CASSEWVGYYGNIQYF. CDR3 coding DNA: TGTGCCAGCAGTGAATGGGTGGGCTACTATGGAAACATTCAGTACTTC. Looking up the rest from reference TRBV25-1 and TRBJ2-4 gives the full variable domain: EADIYQTPRYLVIGTGKKITLECSQTMGHDKMYWYQQDPGMELHLIHYSYGVNSTEKGDLSSESTVSRIRTEHFPLTLESARPSHTSQYLCASSEWVGYYGNIQYFGAGTRLSVL.

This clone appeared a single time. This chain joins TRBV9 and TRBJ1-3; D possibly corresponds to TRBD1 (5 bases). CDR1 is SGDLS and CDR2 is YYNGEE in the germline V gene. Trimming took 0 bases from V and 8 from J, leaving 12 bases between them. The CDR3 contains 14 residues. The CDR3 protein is CASSVVDSRDTIYF. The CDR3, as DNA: TGTGCCAGCAGCGTAGTTGACAGCCGAGACACCATATATTTT.

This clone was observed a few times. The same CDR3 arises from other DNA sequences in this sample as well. CDR3 in amino acids: CASSLLPQETQYF. Here the CDR3 DNA reads TGCGCCAGCAGCTTGTTGCCCCAAGAGACCCAGTACTTC. This chain connects TRBV5-1 to TRBJ2-5; D call uncertain. Trimming shortened V by 1 base and J by 1 base, and 5 bases separated the two germline ends. Germline assignment: CDR1 SGHRS and CDR2 YFSETQ. This CDR3 has 13 amino acids.

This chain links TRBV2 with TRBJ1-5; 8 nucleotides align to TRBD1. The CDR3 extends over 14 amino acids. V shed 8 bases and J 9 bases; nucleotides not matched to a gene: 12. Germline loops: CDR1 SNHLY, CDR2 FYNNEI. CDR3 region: CASRGQGAPRPQHF. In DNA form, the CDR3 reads TGTGCCAGCCGCGGACAGGGAGCCCCACGGCCCCAGCATTTT.

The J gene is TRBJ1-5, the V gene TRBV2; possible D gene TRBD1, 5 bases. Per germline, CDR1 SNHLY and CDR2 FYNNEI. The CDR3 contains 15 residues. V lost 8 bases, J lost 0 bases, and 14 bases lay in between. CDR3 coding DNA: TGTGCCAGCGGTAGACAGCCTCATAGCAATCAGCCCCAGCATTTT. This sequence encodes CASGRQPHSNQPQHF.

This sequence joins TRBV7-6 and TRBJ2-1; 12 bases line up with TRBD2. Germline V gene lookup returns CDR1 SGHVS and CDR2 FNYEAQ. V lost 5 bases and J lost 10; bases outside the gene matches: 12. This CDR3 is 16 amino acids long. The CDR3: CASSPGASGRAEEQFF. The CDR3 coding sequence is TGTGCCAGCAGCCCCGGGGCTAGCGGGAGGGCCGAGGAGCAGTTCTTC.